The entry below describes one T cell receptor beta chain. Its matching antigen is unknown. The length of the CDR3 is 13 residues. Germline lookup yields CDR1 LNHDA and CDR2 SQIVND (reference sequence). The junction had 6 bases not matched to a gene; V was cut back by 5 bases and J by 7 bases. These data belong to a study of beta chain features in type 1 diabetes. TCRB transcripts that were expressed got sequenced, as all of the isolated RNA had been reverse transcribed. Sequenced by immunoSEQ multiplex PCR; TCRdb stores in-frame clones only, minus some. The top ten hold 0.022% of the sample, which has nearly 700,000 clones, 13% seen once. Whole-study findings and limits: Patients and controls would be equally affected if PCR favored shorter templates. There was a moderate but significant shortening of TCRB CDR3s in all four CD4+ subsets of Type 1 diabetes patients. Still unanswered here is whether HLA type influences TCRB rearrangement. Sequencing of cDNA might inflate the share of cells that strongly express TCR. Healthy donors had naive, central memory and Treg TCRB repertoires that appeared less similar than those seen among patients.

The chain has TRBV19 and TRBJ1-2; 8 bases fit TRBD1. This sequence originates from a man between 18 and 29 years old with type 1 diabetes. Sequences were obtained from naive CD4+ T cells from blood. CDR3 in amino acids: CASSARTGSGYTF. The CDR3 DNA reads TGTGCCAGTAGTGCCCGGACAGGGTCTGGCTACACCTTC.